This T cell receptor (beta chain) originates from a study of T cells in Graves' hyperthyroidism and ophthalmopathy. RNA transcripts provided the source from which TCR beta CDR3 regions were amplified. The TCR CDR3 was amplified in a first-round RT-PCR using the HTBI primer set. One entry per CDR3 protein results from TCRdb running MiXCR on the multiplex PCR reads. Counted here are about 600,000 distinct CDR3 sequences, 16% occurring once; the ten biggest clones make up roughly 3.4%. Per the germline V gene, CDR1 is DFQATT and CDR2 is SNEGSKA (reference sequence). This CDR3 comprises 13 residues. Between the trimmed V and J ends, which lost 6 bases and 4 bases, there was a span of 13 bases. This clonotype was counted ten times or more. Pregnant or lactating patients were excluded, as were those with uncontrolled infection or other autoimmune disease.

The origin of this receptor is a woman aged 40 to 49 with Graves' ophthalmopathy. V usage is TRBV20-1 and J usage is TRBJ1-5; weak D call: TRBD1 (5 bases). The sample consisted of blood. The CDR3 sequence: CSAPGPGNQPQHF. CDR3 sequence (DNA): TGCAGTGCCCCAGGGCCAGGGAATCAGCCCCAGCATTTT.